The entry below describes one T cell receptor beta chain. There is no known antigen for this receptor. Qualities for individual bases were not recorded, and no much larger clone is one base off. The data originate from a study of shared clonotypes between healthy human individuals (dated by TCRdb to between 2020 and 2021). Concerning the study at large: Three men and two women, aged 18 to 49 years, made up the cohort. For each donor, CD4 naive and CD4 memory were each run on three plates, CD8 naive on two plates, and CD8 memory on one plate. The study deeply sequenced blood TCR repertoires of 5 or 6 healthy adults to estimate repertoire size and the extent of clonotype sharing between individuals. Libraries were prepared and TCR repertoires were sequenced by different laboratories using diverse techniques, in order to increase sequencing depth and limit assay-specific biases. Per donor, leukapheresis produced somewhere between about 0.94 and 9 billion PBMCs.

Paper-wide results and their limitations: The small number of donors limited the genetic and exposure-history diversity represented. Sampling was limited to blood, and TCR repertoires in tissue likely differ from TCR repertoires in blood. Naive subsets generally had larger estimated clonotype richness than memory subsets did. About 5% of naive CD4, around 3.6% of naive CD8, about 2.5% of memory CD4, and less than 0.45% of memory CD8 clonotypes were shared across several donors. Higher generation probabilities were observed for clonotypes shared by all four sorted-subset donors than for non-shared clonotypes. Rarefaction of sorted-subset datasets indicated incomplete sequencing despite the large sequencing depth. Based on pairwise subsampling, the degree of clonotype sharing among donors was expected to be affected by sequencing depth.

CD8 naive samples consisted of CD45RO-negative cells that were positively selected for CCR7, yielding a CD45RA+CCR7+ population without TemRA cells. The donors were healthy, HIV-negative adults who had no recently reported acute infections or vaccinations. Only Caucasian adults living in Nashville, Tennessee, USA were represented among the donors. Blood was obtained by leukapheresis, after which PBMCs were separated by Ficoll-Histopaque density gradient centrifugation and cryopreserved in liquid nitrogen vapor phase. Analytical flow cytometry was used to check the purity and quantity of every magnetically sorted T cell population. Genomic DNA was isolated from each sorted fraction and quantified by UV absorbance on a Nanodrop 2000c. V was cut back by 4 bases and J by 2 bases, leaving a gap of 14 bases between them. The germline V gene sets CDR1 to ENHRY and CDR2 to SYGVKD. The CDR3 covers 15 residues, taking in both the cysteine and the phenylalanine. Only the CDR3 DNA is retained, 45 bases long and in frame from the first base.

TCR CDR3 regions were amplified from genomic DNA by multiplex PCR using the deep immunoSEQ assay. Extracted genomic DNA from each cell subset was distributed evenly across all wells of several immunoSEQ 96-well plates, and each plate was treated as a replicate. Each replicate PCR for sorted subsets received about 210 ng genomic DNA, equal to tens of thousands of T cell genomes. Purified libraries were quantified with a Qubit 3.0 fluorometer, sized on a Bioanalyzer 2100, and re-quantified with the KAPA Library Quantification kit. Every immunoSEQ 96-well plate was sequenced on a separate single-read 150-cycle Illumina NextSeq 550 flow cell. The authors' pipeline ran thus. Because the immunoSEQ output included only junctional sequences and no quality scores, the filtering could not be the same as the filtering used for full-length reads. Sequences were annotated with PyIR, a Python wrapper for IgBLAST v1.9, and V/J genes and CDR3 were assigned using IMGT germline references. Reads were removed for weak V/J assignments (E-value above 1e-6), missing CDR3, stop codons, out-of-frame junctions, or ambiguous translated residues. V3J clonotypes were defined by identical inferred V gene, J gene, and CDR3 amino acid sequence. To compute the percentage overlap between repertoires, the number of shared unique clonotypes was divided by the size of the smaller repertoire. Three approaches were used to assess repertoire richness: RTK rarefaction, the Chao1 estimator, and Recon v2.1 estimates of unobserved clonotypes. Generation probabilities were computed with OLGA for all TCRbeta clonotypes obtained by the gDNA method from a few donors. TCRdb's version of the immuneACCESS table is confined to in-frame rearrangements and falls short of the full clone set. An unresolved V gene accounts for under half of the shortfall where checked; the remainder is of unknown origin. V, J and clone size were drawn from that table, and D and trimming were deduced from the DNA. A total of about 680,000 clones appear in this sample, around 90% of them only once. The top ten clonotypes cover about 24% of the sample.

The chain employs TRBV10-3 and TRBJ1-1, and perhaps TRBD1 as D gene, on 5 matching bases. The sequence derives from a man in his thirties or forties in good health. The sample was naive CD8+ T cells sorted from blood. The cell subset or site label, read with the paper, signifies: CD45RA+CCR7+. The CDR3 region: CAISAPGGANTEAFF. The sequenced DNA is TGTGCCATCAGTGCCCCCGGGGGAGCAAACACTGAAGCTTTCTTT.